This T cell receptor (beta chain) was found in a study of blood T cell repertoires in COVID-19. Across the study: Sites in the United States, Italy and Spain provided acute and convalescent COVID-19 samples. Sample material is recorded as cDNA or gDNA derived from T cells, B-cell-depleted T cells, or PBMCs.

The length of the CDR3 is 18 residues. The V end lost 5 bases, the J end lost 0 bases, and 17 bases lay between the germline ends. Per germline, CDR1 SGHTA and CDR2 FQGNSA. Source study methods: Counts of nucleated cells, estimated from reference gene primer amplification, were obtained. The assay was immunoSEQ multiplex PCR, and TCRdb's table has in-frame clones only and misses some. The D gene and trimming were derived from the DNA, and the V and J assignments and clone size from that table. The sample gives roughly 72,000 clones, 82% of which show up once; approximately 15% is in the top ten. The rearrangement joins TRBV7-2 to TRBJ1-6; D might be TRBD1 (5 bases). The sequence derives from a woman older than 75 with acute or convalescent COVID-19. The specimen was peripheral blood. DNA for the CDR3: TGTGCCAGCAGCCGCGGGACTGGGATAGGCTCCTATAATTCACCCCTCCACTTT. Its translation is CASSRGTGIGSYNSPLHF.